This T cell receptor (beta chain) derives from a study of regulatory T cells in long-lasting Graves disease. Study-wide background: Newly diagnosed Graves' patients had under 3 months of antithyroid drugs.

Time point here: newly diagnosed GD, antithyroid drugs for less than 3 months. The authors made the TCR library using RNA they extracted from PBMCs. Patients of an endocrinology department in Xi'an, China, were included. Researchers made TCR beta libraries by using iRepertoire HTBI primers and running Arm-PCR on CDR3 regions. TCRdb itself ran the multiplex PCR reads through MiXCR, one entry per CDR3 protein. The table shows over 450,000 distinct CDR3 sequences, with more than 10% occurring only once. This clonotype was recorded at least ten times. The V and J ends lost 2 bases and 5 bases, in that order; junction bases with no gene match: 5. CDR1 and CDR2 (germline): MNHEY, SVGAGI. This CDR3 is built from 15 residues. A further study also used this sample, focusing on T cells in Graves' hyperthyroidism and ophthalmopathy. That source reports: Graves' hyperthyroidism without ophthalmopathy progression within 18 months was termed stable. The HTBI set primed first-round TCR CDR3 RT-PCR.

The clonotype was recovered from a woman aged 30 to 39 with Graves disease. The chain combines TRBV6-5 with TRBJ1-4; 7 bases agree with TRBD1. The sample in question was peripheral blood mononuclear cells (PBMCs), obtained at new diagnosis, from a patient treated with antithyroid drugs. For the CDR3, the DNA is TGTGCCAGCAGTTACCCACCGACAGGGAATGAAAAACTGTTTTTT. It codes for CASSYPPTGNEKLFF.